This entry lists 25 T cell receptor beta chains sequenced from one sample in a study of blood T cell repertoires in COVID-19. Some clones are missing from TCRdb's copy, which holds only in-frame ones; the method was immunoSEQ multiplex PCR. Of 250,000 to 300,000 clones in the sample, roughly 90% were seen once. The sample taken for sequencing was peripheral blood. The receptors were sampled from a woman between 25 and 40 years old with COVID-19, enrolled during active disease.

This chain connects TRBV11-2 to TRBJ2-3; 8 bases match TRBD2. The trim removed 4 bases at V and 0 bases at J, leaving 6 bases unmatched. From germline, CDR1 is SGHAT and CDR2 FQNNGV. The CDR3 covers 16 residues. CDR3 protein: CASSWVSGASTDTQYF. DNA for the CDR3: TGTGCCAGCAGCTGGGTTAGCGGGGCTAGCACAGATACGCAGTATTTT.

The chain carries TRBV29-1 and TRBJ2-7; TRBD2 matches at 12 bases. CDR1 and CDR2 (germline): SQVTM, ANQGSEA. Trimming took 7 bases from V and 9 from J; bases not matched to a gene: 16. The CDR3 is 15 amino acids. The CDR3 DNA reads TGCAGCGCCGAGGGGGCTAGCGGGGGGGCCCGAGGGCAGTACTTC. The encoded protein is CSAEGASGGARGQYF.

This clone has only a few counts. The gene calls are TRBV15 and TRBJ2-1; 10 bases fit TRBD2. This CDR3 has 18 amino acids. The junction had 14 bases not matched to a gene; V was cut back by 0 bases and J by 9 bases. CDR1 and CDR2 from the germline V gene are LNHNV and YYDKDF (reference sequence). This CDR3 reads CATSRDSSWLAGVLEQFF. The CDR3 bases are TGTGCCACCAGCAGAGATTCCTCATGGCTAGCGGGGGTTCTTGAGCAGTTCTTC.

The V call is TRBV27, the J call TRBJ1-5, with TRBD1 as a possible D gene (6 bases). Germline CDR1 reads MNHEY; CDR2 reads SMNVEV (reference sequence). The germline V and J ends were trimmed by 4 bases and 12 bases, with 10 bases remaining between them. The CDR3 loop spans 11 amino acids. CDR3 DNA: TGTGCCAGCAGTTACCCGGGACACCAGCATTTT. This encodes CASSYPGHQHF.

The chain recombines TRBV18 with TRBJ1-6; D is ambiguous. Germline-derived CDR1 and CDR2 are KGHSH and LQKENI. The CDR3 has 16 residues. The V and J ends lost 2 bases and 7 bases respectively, with 15 bases between them. The CDR3 DNA sequence: TGTGCCAGCTCACCATTAGATACTTCGGGGAATTCACCCCTCCACTTT. Its protein product is CASSPLDTSGNSPLHF.

The rearrangement joins TRBV3-1 (or the pseudogene TRBV3-2) to TRBJ2-7; perhaps TRBD1 as D (5 bases). Trimming removed 0 bases from V and 2 bases from J, with 11 bases in between. Germline V gives CDR1 LGHDT, CDR2 YNNKEL (reference sequence). There are 15 residues in the CDR3. CDR3 sequence: CASSQDAGKTYEQYF. Here the CDR3 DNA reads TGTGCCAGCAGCCAAGATGCAGGGAAGACCTACGAGCAGTACTTC.

V and J are TRBV30 and TRBJ2-7, with TRBD1 matching 9 bases. This CDR3 has 14 residues. V dropped 0 bases and J dropped 3; count of bases not matched to a gene: 3. The germline V gene has CDR1 GTSNPN and CDR2 SVGIG (reference sequence). The CDR3 DNA sequence: TGTGCCTGGAGTGTACAGGGGGCGAGCTACGAGCAGTACTTC. As protein: CAWSVQGASYEQYF.

This clone was counted a single time. DNA for the CDR3: TGTGCCAGCAGCTGGACAGAAAACACTGAAGCTTTCTTT. Translation gives CASSWTENTEAFF. J is TRBJ1-1 and V is TRBV7-2, with D maybe TRBD1 (6 bases). Germline loops: CDR1 SGHTA, CDR2 FQGNSA. The CDR3 loop spans 13 amino acids. Trimming left V 4 bases short and J 2 bases short, with 8 bases between.

This clone has only one observation. In DNA, the CDR3 is TGTGCCAGCAGCTTCCAGGGAACAGGGCGAGAGACCCAGTACTTC. Translation gives CASSFQGTGRETQYF. The V gene is TRBV7-6, the J gene TRBJ2-5; D may be TRBD1 (6 bases). This CDR3 is 15 amino acids long. V dropped 3 bases and J dropped 4 bases, with 15 bases sitting between them. CDR1 and CDR2 from the germline V gene are SGHVS and FNYEAQ.

For the CDR3, the DNA is TGTGCCAGCAGCCAAGGTGGAGGGTCTTACGAGCAGTACTTC. It encodes CASSQGGGSYEQYF. The chain joins TRBV7-6 to TRBJ2-7; D might be TRBD2 (6 bases). Trimming left V 5 bases short and J 4 bases short, with 15 bases between. CDR1 is SGHVS, CDR2 FNYEAQ, per germline. This CDR3 spans 14 amino acids.

This clone occurred once. The gene calls are TRBV7-2 and TRBJ2-7; 7 nucleotides align to TRBD1. Germline V gene lookup returns CDR1 SGHTA and CDR2 FQGNSA. The V gene end was trimmed by 6 bases and the J gene end by 1 base; junction bases not matched to a gene: 15. This CDR3 is 17 amino acids long. CDR3 nucleotides: TGTGCCAGCAGATCTAAAAAAGGGACAGTGATGTCCTACGAGCAGTACTTC. Protein sequence: CASRSKKGTVMSYEQYF.

CDR3 DNA: TGTGCCAGCAGTCCCGAGGGGGCTGAAGGAGAGACCCAGTACTTC. Its protein is CASSPEGAEGETQYF. The chain has TRBV27 and TRBJ2-5; 7 nucleotides line up with TRBD1. With V trimmed by 5 bases and J by 4 bases, 10 bases remained unmatched. The length of the CDR3 is 15 residues. The germline V gene encodes CDR1 MNHEY and CDR2 SMNVEV (reference sequence).

This clone was counted only a few times. J is TRBJ1-2 and V is TRBV28, with 9 bases lining up with TRBD1. J lost 5 bases, V lost 7 bases, and 5 bases had no gene match. The CDR3 consists of 13 residues. The germline gives CDR1 MDHEN, CDR2 SYDVKM. CDR3 loop: CASTRTGDYGYTF. The CDR3 bases are TGTGCCAGCACCAGGACAGGGGATTATGGCTACACCTTC.

CDR3 in amino acids: CASSVHRGANEKLFF. CDR3 DNA sequence: TGTGCCAGTAGTGTCCACAGGGGTGCAAATGAAAAACTGTTTTTT. The J gene is TRBJ1-4, the V gene TRBV19; 7 nucleotides match TRBD1. This CDR3 spans 15 amino acids. The V segment lost 5 bases and the J segment 5 bases; nucleotides outside the gene matches: 8. Germline V lookup: CDR1 LNHDA, CDR2 SQIVND (reference sequence). The entire variable domain, with the rest obtained from reference TRBV19 and TRBJ1-4, is as follows: DGGITQSPKYLFRKEGQNVTLSCEQNLNHDAMYWYRQDPGQGLRLIYYSQIVNDFQKGDIAEGYSVSREKKESFPLTVTSAQKNPTAFYLCASSVHRGANEKLFFGSGTQLSVL.

The chain has TRBV9 and TRBJ1-1, with D tentatively TRBD1 (6 bases). Germline CDR1 is SGDLS and CDR2 is YYNGEE. V was shortened by 4 bases and J by 4 bases, with 17 bases between the two germline ends. The CDR3 spans 15 residues. The CDR3 region is CASSPPSIGGTEAFF. In DNA, the CDR3 is TGTGCCAGCAGCCCCCCTTCAATAGGGGGCACTGAAGCTTTCTTT.

V usage is TRBV5-4 and J usage is TRBJ1-3; tentatively, D is TRBD1 (6 bases). CDR1 and CDR2 from the germline V gene are SGHNT and YYREEE (reference sequence). The CDR3 totals 16 residues. Deletions cut 4 bases from V and 0 bases from J, with 14 bases between. The DNA of the CDR3 is TGTGCCAGCAGCCCAGGTGGGGGCCTCTCTGGAAACACCATATATTTT. Amino acids: CASSPGGGLSGNTIYF.

The genes are TRBV11-2 and TRBJ2-1, with D possibly matching TRBD2 (7 bases). This CDR3 is built from 15 residues. V was clipped by 5 bases and J by 5 bases, with 16 bases between them. Germline CDR1 is SGHAT and CDR2 is FQNNGV. The CDR3 region is CASSGKGGANNEQFF. Here the CDR3 DNA reads TGTGCCAGCAGCGGCAAGGGGGGGGCCAACAATGAGCAGTTCTTC.

V and J are TRBV3-1 (or the pseudogene TRBV3-2) and TRBJ1-1; 8 positions match TRBD1. This CDR3 has 15 residues. Trimming took 7 bases from V and 3 from J; bases not matched to a gene: 10. Germline V lookup: CDR1 LGHDT, CDR2 YNNKEL (reference sequence). CDR3 nucleotides: TGTGCCAGCACCCTCGACAGGGGAGGGTACACTGAAGCTTTCTTT. Encoded protein: CASTLDRGGYTEAFF.

This chain joins TRBV4-1 and TRBJ2-2; 9 bases fit TRBD2. With 6 bases clipped from V and 1 base from J, the junction kept 9 bases outside the gene matches. Germline V gene sequence: CDR1 MGHRA, CDR2 YSYEKL. The CDR3 runs to 17 residues. CDR3 coding DNA: TGCGCCAGCAGACACGGAAGCGGGGGGCTGAACACCGGGGAGCTGTTTTTT. As protein: CASRHGSGGLNTGELFF.

This rearrangement joins TRBV10-2 to TRBJ2-7, with no clear D. Trimming shortened V by 0 bases and J by 3 bases, and 12 bases separated the two germline ends. The CDR3 sequence is 15 residues long. In germline, CDR1 is WSHSY, CDR2 SAAADI. The CDR3 DNA is TGCGCCAGCAGTGAGTCGGGCAGTCTCAGCTACGAGCAGTACTTC. Protein sequence: CASSESGSLSYEQYF.

The CDR3 DNA reads as TGTGCCAGCAGTAAGGGACAGGGGGCCCAACTTGTCCACGAGCAGTACTTC. Its translation: CASSKGQGAQLVHEQYF. The chain uses TRBV2 and TRBJ2-7; 12 positions match TRBD1. The length of the CDR3 is 17 residues. Germline V gene sequence: CDR1 SNHLY, CDR2 FYNNEI. J lost 5 bases, V lost 5 bases, and 13 bases had no gene match.

This chain joins TRBV7-9 and TRBJ2-7, with D possibly TRBD1 on 6 matching bases. Between the trimmed V and J ends, which lost 5 bases and 4 bases, there was a span of 24 bases. The CDR3 spans 17 residues. CDR1 and CDR2 (germline): SEHNR, FQNEAQ (reference sequence). The CDR3 reads CASSPRGTEGQSYEQYF. The DNA for the CDR3 is TGTGCCAGCAGCCCCCGCGGCACCGAAGGACAGTCATACGAGCAGTACTTC.

The chain recombines TRBV5-1 with TRBJ2-7; D is unresolved. Looked up from germline, CDR1 is SGHRS and CDR2 is YFSETQ. The ends were cut back, 0 bases at V and 3 bases at J, with 10 bases in the middle. The CDR3 runs 14 residues. In nucleotides, the CDR3 is TGCGCCAGCAGCTTGGCGTCTACCGACTACGAGCAGTACTTC. Translation: CASSLASTDYEQYF.

V is TRBV5-6 and J is TRBJ2-3, with D maybe TRBD2 (6 bases). This CDR3 contains 14 residues. Between the trimmed V and J ends, which lost 5 bases and 3 bases, there was a span of 13 bases. CDR1 is SGHDT, CDR2 YYEEEE, per germline. The CDR3 loop reads CASRILRGTDTQYF. CDR3 nucleotides: TGTGCCAGCAGAATCTTACGGGGGACAGATACGCAGTATTTT. The complete variable domain, with remaining parts taken from reference TRBV5-6 and TRBJ2-3, reads DAGVTQSPTHLIKTRGQQVTLRCSPKSGHDTVSWYQQALGQGPQFIFQYYEEEERQRGNFPDRFSGHQFPNYSSELNVNALLLGDSALYLCASRILRGTDTQYFGPGTRLTVL.

This sequence joins TRBV3-1 (or the pseudogene TRBV3-2) and TRBJ1-5; maybe TRBD1 (5 bases). Germline lookup yields CDR1 LGHDT and CDR2 YNNKEL (reference sequence). V was shortened by 3 bases and J by 3 bases, with 9 bases between the two germline ends. CDR3 length equals 14 residues. CDR3 nucleotide sequence: TGTGCCAGCAGCCACGGGGGAGACAATCAGCCCCAGCATTTT. Protein sequence: CASSHGGDNQPQHF.